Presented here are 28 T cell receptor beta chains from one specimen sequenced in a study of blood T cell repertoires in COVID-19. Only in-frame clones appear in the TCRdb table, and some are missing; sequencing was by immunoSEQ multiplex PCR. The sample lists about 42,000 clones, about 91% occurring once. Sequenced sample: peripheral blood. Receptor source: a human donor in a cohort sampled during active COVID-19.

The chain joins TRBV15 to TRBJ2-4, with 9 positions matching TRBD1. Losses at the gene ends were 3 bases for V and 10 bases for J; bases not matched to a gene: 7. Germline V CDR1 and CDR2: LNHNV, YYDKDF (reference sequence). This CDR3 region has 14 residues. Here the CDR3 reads CATSSWTGEAIQYF. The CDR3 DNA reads TGTGCCACCAGCAGTTGGACAGGGGAGGCAATTCAGTACTTC. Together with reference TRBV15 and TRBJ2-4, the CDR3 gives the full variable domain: DAMVIQNPRYQVTQFGKPVTLSCSQTLNHNVMYWYQQKSSQAPKLLFHYYDKDFNNEADTPDNFQSRRPNTSFCFLDIRSPGLGDTAMYLCATSSWTGEAIQYFGAGTRLSVL.

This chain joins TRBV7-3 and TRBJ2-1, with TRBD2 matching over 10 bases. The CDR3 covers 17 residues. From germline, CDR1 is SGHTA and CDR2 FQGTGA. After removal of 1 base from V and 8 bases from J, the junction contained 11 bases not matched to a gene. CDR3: CASSLRGASGSRDEQFF. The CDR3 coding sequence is TGTGCCAGCAGCTTAAGAGGGGCTAGCGGGAGTCGGGATGAGCAGTTCTTC.

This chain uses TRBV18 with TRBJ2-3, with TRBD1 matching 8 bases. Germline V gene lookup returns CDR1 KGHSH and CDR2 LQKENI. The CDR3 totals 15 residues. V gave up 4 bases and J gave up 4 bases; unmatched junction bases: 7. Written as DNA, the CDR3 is TGTGCCAGCTCACTACGACAGGGGCCGGCAGATACGCAGTATTTT. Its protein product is CASSLRQGPADTQYF.

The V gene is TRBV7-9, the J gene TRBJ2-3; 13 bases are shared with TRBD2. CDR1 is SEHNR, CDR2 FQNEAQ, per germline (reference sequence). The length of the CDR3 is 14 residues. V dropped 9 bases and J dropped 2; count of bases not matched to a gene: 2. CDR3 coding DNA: TGTGCCAGGGGGACTAGCGGGAACACAGATACGCAGTATTTT. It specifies CARGTSGNTDTQYF.

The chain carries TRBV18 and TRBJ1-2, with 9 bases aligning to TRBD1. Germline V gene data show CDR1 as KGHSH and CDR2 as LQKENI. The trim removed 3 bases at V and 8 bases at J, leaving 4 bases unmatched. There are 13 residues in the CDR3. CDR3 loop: CASSPTGGKGYTF. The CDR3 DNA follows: TGTGCCAGCTCACCTACAGGGGGCAAAGGCTACACCTTC. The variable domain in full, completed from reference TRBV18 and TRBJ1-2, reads NAGVMQNPRHLVRRRGQEARLRCSPMKGHSHVYWYRQLPEEGLKFMVYLQKENIIDESGMPKERFSAEFPKEGPSILRIQQVVRGDSAAYFCASSPTGGKGYTFGSGTRLTVV.

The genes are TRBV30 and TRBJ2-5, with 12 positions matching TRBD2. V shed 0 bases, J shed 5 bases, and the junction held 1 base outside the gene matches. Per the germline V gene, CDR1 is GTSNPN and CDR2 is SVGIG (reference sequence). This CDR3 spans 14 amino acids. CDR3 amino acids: CAWSVTSGRETQYF. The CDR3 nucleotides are TGTGCCTGGAGTGTAACTAGCGGGAGGGAGACCCAGTACTTC.

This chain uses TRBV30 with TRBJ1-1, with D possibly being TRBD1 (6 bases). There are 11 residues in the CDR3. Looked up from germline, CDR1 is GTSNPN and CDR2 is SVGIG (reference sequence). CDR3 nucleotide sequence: TGTGCATCAGGGGTTAACACTGAAGCTTTCTTT. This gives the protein CASGVNTEAFF.

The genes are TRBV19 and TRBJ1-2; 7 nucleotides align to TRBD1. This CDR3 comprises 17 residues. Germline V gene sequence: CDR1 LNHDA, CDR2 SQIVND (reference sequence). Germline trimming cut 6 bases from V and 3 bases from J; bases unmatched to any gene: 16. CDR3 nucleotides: TGTGCCAGTAGGAAAGACCTTCGAGTAGGGGGCTACTATGGCTACACCTTC. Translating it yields CASRKDLRVGGYYGYTF.

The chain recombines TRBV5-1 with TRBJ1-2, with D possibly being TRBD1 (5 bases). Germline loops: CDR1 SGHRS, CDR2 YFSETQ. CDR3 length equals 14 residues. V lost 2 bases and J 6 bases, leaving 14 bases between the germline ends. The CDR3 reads CASSFGGIENGYTF. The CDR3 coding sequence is TGCGCCAGCAGCTTCGGGGGAATAGAAAATGGCTACACCTTC.

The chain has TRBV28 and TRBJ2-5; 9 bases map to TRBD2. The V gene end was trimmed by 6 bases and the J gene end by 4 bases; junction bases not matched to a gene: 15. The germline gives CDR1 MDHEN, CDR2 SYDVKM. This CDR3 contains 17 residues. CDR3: CASSFTRSASGAETQYF. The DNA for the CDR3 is TGTGCCAGCAGCTTCACCAGGTCGGCTAGCGGGGCAGAGACCCAGTACTTC.

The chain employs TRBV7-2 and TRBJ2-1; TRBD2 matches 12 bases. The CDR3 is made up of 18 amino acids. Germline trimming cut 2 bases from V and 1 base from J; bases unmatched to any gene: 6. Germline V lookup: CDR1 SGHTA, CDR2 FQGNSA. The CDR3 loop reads CASSLRLAGGPSYNEQFF. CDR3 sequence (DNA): TGTGCCAGCAGCTTAAGGCTAGCGGGAGGGCCGTCCTACAATGAGCAGTTCTTC.

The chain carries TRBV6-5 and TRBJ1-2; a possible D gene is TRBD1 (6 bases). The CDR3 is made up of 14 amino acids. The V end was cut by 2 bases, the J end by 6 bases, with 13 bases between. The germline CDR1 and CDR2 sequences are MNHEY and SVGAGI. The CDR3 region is CASSYRGGEDGYTF. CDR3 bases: TGTGCCAGCAGTTACAGGGGGGGTGAGGATGGCTACACCTTC.

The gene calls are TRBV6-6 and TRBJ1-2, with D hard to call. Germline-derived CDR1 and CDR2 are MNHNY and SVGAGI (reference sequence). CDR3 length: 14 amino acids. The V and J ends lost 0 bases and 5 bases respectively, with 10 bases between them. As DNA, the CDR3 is TGTGCCAGCAGTTACTCGGGCACCTTATATGGCTACACCTTC. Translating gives CASSYSGTLYGYTF.

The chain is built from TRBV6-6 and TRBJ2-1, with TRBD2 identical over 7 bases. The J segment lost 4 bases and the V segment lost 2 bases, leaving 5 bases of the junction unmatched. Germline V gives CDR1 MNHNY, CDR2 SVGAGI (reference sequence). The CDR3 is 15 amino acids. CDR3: CASSYEAGVYNEQFF. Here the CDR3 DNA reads TGTGCCAGCAGTTACGAGGCGGGGGTTTACAATGAGCAGTTCTTC.

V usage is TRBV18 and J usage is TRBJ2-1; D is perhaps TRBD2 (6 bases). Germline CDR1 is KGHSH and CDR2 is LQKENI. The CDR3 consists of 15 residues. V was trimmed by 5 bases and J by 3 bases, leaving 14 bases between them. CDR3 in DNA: TGTGCCAGCTCAGAAAATGGCGGGATCTACAATGAGCAGTTCTTC. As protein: CASSENGGIYNEQFF.

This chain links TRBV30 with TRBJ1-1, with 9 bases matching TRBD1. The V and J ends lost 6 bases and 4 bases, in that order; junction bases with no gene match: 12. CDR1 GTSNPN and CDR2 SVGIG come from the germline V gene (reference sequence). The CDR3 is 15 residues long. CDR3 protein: CACGPGTGFGTEAFF. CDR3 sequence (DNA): TGTGCCTGTGGGCCCGGGACAGGGTTTGGCACTGAAGCTTTCTTT. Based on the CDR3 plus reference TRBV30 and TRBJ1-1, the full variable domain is SQTIHQWPATLVQPVGSPLSLECTVEGTSNPNLYWYRQAAGRGLQLLFYSVGIGQISSEVPQNLSASRPQDRQFILSSKKLLLSDSGFYLCACGPGTGFGTEAFFGQGTRLTVV.

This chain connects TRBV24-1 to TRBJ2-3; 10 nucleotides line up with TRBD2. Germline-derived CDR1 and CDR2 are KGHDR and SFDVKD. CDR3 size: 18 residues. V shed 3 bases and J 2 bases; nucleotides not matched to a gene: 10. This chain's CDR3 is CATSDRGVAGGNTDTQYF. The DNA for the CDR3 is TGTGCCACCAGTGATAGGGGAGTAGCGGGGGGCAACACAGATACGCAGTATTTT.

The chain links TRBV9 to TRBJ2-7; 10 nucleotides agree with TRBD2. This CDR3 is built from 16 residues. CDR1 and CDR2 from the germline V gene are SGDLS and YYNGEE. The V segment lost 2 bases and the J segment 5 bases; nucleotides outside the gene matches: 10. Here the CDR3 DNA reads TGTGCCAGCAGCGTGGGGGCTAGCGGGAGAACGGACGAGCAGTACTTC. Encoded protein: CASSVGASGRTDEQYF.

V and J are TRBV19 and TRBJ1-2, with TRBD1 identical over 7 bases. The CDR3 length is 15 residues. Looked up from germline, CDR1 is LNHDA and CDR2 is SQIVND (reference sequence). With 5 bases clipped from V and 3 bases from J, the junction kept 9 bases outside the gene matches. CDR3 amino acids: CASSRRQGGDYGYTF. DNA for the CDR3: TGTGCCAGTAGTCGAAGACAGGGAGGAGACTATGGCTACACCTTC.

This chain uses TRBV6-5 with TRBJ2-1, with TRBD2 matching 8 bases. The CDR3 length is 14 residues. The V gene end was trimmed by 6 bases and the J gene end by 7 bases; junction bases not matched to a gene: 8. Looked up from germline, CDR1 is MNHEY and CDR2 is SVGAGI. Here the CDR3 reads CASSHREGLNEQFF. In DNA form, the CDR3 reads TGTGCCAGCAGCCATCGGGAGGGCCTTAATGAGCAGTTCTTC.

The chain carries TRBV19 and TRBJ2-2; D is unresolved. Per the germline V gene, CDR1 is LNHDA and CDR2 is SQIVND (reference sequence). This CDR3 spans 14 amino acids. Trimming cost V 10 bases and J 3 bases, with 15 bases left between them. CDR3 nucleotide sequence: TGTGCCACCCATAAACACGCCGACACCGGGGAGCTGTTTTTT. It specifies CATHKHADTGELFF.

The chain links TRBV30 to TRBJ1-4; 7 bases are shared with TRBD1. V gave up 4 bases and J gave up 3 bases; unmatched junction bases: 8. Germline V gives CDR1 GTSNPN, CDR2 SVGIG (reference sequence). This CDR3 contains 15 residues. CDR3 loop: CAWNKGGQPNEKLFF. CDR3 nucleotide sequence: TGTGCCTGGAACAAGGGGGGACAGCCTAATGAAAAACTGTTTTTT.

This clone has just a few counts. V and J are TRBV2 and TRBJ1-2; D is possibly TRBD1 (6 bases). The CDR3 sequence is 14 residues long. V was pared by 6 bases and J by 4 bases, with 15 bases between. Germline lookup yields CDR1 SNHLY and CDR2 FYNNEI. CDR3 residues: CASRRTVPTYGYTF. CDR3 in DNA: TGTGCCAGCAGAAGGACAGTACCAACCTATGGCTACACCTTC.

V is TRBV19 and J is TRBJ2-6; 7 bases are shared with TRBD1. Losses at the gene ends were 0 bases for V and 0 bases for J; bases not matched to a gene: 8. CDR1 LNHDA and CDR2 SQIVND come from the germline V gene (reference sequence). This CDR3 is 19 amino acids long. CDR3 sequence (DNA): TGTGCCAGTAGTATAGACGGACGGGACAGAAGCTCTGGGGCCAACGTCCTGACTTTC. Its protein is CASSIDGRDRSSGANVLTF.

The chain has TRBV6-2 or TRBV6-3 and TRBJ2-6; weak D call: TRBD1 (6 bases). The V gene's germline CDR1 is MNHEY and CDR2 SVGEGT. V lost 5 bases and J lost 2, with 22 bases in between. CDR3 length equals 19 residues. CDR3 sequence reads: CASSGIGTPNVAGANVLTF. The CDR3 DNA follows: TGTGCCAGCAGTGGGATTGGGACACCCAACGTGGCTGGGGCCAACGTCCTGACTTTC.

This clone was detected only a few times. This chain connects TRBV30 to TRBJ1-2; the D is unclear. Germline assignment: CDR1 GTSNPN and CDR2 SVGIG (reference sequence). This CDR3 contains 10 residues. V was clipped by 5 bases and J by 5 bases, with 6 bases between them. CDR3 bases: TGTGCCTGGGGATTATATGGCTACACCTTC. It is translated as CAWGLYGYTF.

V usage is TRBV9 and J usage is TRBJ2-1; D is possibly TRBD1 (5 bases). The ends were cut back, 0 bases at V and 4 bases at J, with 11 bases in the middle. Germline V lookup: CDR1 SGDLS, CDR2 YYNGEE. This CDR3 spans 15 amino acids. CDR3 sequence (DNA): TGTGCCAGCAGCGTAGCGGCGACAGCTTACAATGAGCAGTTCTTC. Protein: CASSVAATAYNEQFF.

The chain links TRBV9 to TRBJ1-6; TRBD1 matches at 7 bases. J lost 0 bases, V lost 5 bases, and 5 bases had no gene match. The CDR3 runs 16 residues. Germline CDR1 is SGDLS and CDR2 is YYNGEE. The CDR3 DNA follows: TGTGCCAGCAGTTCCGGGGACAGCTCCTATAATTCACCCCTCCACTTT. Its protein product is CASSSGDSSYNSPLHF.